Listed below are T cell receptor beta chains from one sample, sequenced in a study of blood T cell repertoires in COVID-19. TCRdb's copy holds only in-frame clones and misses some; the assay was immunoSEQ multiplex PCR. The sample includes 25,000 to 30,000 clones, 80% to 90% of them seen just once. Sequenced material: peripheral blood. Every receptor here comes from a man in his fifties or sixties with active COVID-19. The CDR3 runs from the conserved cysteine through the conserved F or W. A D gene is named only where the DNA matches it firmly. Clone size is not always given. Where it is, it says once, few, many or a class for expanded clones.

CDR3 DNA,CDR3 protein,V gene,D gene,J gene,clone size
TGTGCCAGCAGTTACCGACAGGGGCGCCCTGAAGCTTTCTTT,CASSYRQGRPEAFF,TRBV6-2/TRBV6-3,TRBD1,TRBJ1-1,once
TGTGCCAGCAGTTCCGAGCGGGGATCCCCCGGCTACACCTTC,CASSSERGSPGYTF,TRBV2,NA,TRBJ1-2,NA
TGTGCCAGCTCACCACGGGTAGGGGCCGCATACGAGCAGTACTTC,CASSPRVGAAYEQYF,TRBV18,NA,TRBJ2-7,NA
TGTGCCAGCTCACCTTATCGGGAGGGCGAGCAGTACTTC,CASSPYREGEQYF,TRBV18,TRBD2,TRBJ2-7,NA
TGTGCCAGCTCACCCGACCCGGGGGGTCACGATCAGCCCCAGCATTTT,CASSPDPGGHDQPQHF,TRBV18,NA,TRBJ1-5,NA
TGCAGCGTTGAAGATAAGGACAGGATCTACGAGCAGTACTTC,CSVEDKDRIYEQYF,TRBV29-1,TRBD1,TRBJ2-7,NA
TGTGCCAGCACCGCAGCGACAGGGGGTGAGGCTGAAGCTTTCTTT,CASTAATGGEAEAFF,TRBV2,TRBD1,TRBJ1-1,NA
TGTGCCAGCAGCCGGGACAGGAGAGACTACGAGCAGTACTTC,CASSRDRRDYEQYF,TRBV11-1,TRBD1,TRBJ2-7,NA
TGCGCCAGCAGTGAGTCCACAGGCCCTAGCACAGATACGCAGTATTTT,CASSESTGPSTDTQYF,TRBV10-2,NA,TRBJ2-3,NA
TGTGCCAGCTCCCTCCAAGGGAGGGCCCCTACTTCACCCCTCCACTTT,CASSLQGRAPTSPLHF,TRBV27,NA,TRBJ1-6,few
TGTGCCAGCAGTGACGGAGGACTGCAAGATACGCAGTATTTT,CASSDGGLQDTQYF,TRBV6-4,NA,TRBJ2-3,NA
TGTGCCACCAGCAGAGGTGGGGGAGGGGCGGATGGCTACACCTTC,CATSRGGGGADGYTF,TRBV15,NA,TRBJ1-2,once
TGTGCCAGCAGTTTGGGCAGCAATCAGCCCCAGCATTTT,CASSLGSNQPQHF,TRBV28,NA,TRBJ1-5,few
TGCGCCAGCACCTTAATGGAGGGGGCGGGCTACAATGAGCAGTTCTTC,CASTLMEGAGYNEQFF,TRBV4-3,NA,TRBJ2-1,NA
TGCAGCGTCACTGCTAGGGGGCGGAACACTGAAGCTTTCTTT,CSVTARGRNTEAFF,TRBV29-1,TRBD1,TRBJ1-1,NA
TGCAGTGCTAGACTGAAACTAACCCAGTACTTC,CSARLKLTQYF,TRBV20-1,NA,TRBJ2-5,NA
TGTGCCAGCAGCTTGGCCGGAGGCAATGAGCAGTTCTTC,CASSLAGGNEQFF,TRBV5-4,NA,TRBJ2-1,NA
TGTGCCAGCAGTTACTCCAAGCCTAACACAGATACGCAGTATTTT,CASSYSKPNTDTQYF,TRBV6-5,NA,TRBJ2-3,NA
TGCGCCAGTGGGAGGGAGAGTAAGAACACTGAAGCTTTCTTT,CASGRESKNTEAFF,TRBV5-1,NA,TRBJ1-1,NA
TGTGCCAGCAGCTGGGGACAGGGGAACTACGAGCAGTACTTC,CASSWGQGNYEQYF,TRBV5-4,TRBD1,TRBJ2-7,NA
TGTGCCAGCAGTTCCGAGGGACTAGCGGGAGGGCCTAAGTTCTTC,CASSSEGLAGGPKFF,TRBV2,TRBD2,TRBJ2-1,NA
TGTGCCAGCAGCGTAGATAGCGGGAGGTACAATGAGCAGTTCTTC,CASSVDSGRYNEQFF,TRBV9,TRBD2,TRBJ2-1,NA
TGTGCCAGCAGTACCCCCCGGGATCTTCAAGAGACCCAGTACTTC,CASSTPRDLQETQYF,TRBV6-2/TRBV6-3,NA,TRBJ2-5,NA
TGTGCCACCTCCGGGACAGGGGCCAATGAGCAGTTCTTC,CATSGTGANEQFF,TRBV24-1,TRBD1,TRBJ2-1,once
TGTGCCAGCAGTCCTACAGGGGGCGCCGGCACTGAAGCTTTCTTT,CASSPTGGAGTEAFF,TRBV28,TRBD1,TRBJ1-1,NA
TGTGCCAGCAGCCGAGGAAGAGGGGGCACCCAAGAGACCCAGTACTTC,CASSRGRGGTQETQYF,TRBV5-4,TRBD1,TRBJ2-5,NA
TGTGCCAGCAGCTTGCAGGGTCGCTCCTACGAGCAGTACTTC,CASSLQGRSYEQYF,TRBV5-6,NA,TRBJ2-7,NA
TGTGCCAGCAGCTTAGAGTATGTAGCTGGAAACACCATATATTTT,CASSLEYVAGNTIYF,TRBV7-2,NA,TRBJ1-3,NA
TGTGCCAGCAGCAGGGACTTCTCGAACACCGGGGAGCTGTTTTTT,CASSRDFSNTGELFF,TRBV2,NA,TRBJ2-2,NA
TGTGCCAGCAAGACAGGGGGTCTGACTGAAGCTTTCTTT,CASKTGGLTEAFF,TRBV6-5,TRBD1,TRBJ1-1,NA
TGTGCCGCAGGGGCAGGGGAGTTCTACGAGCAGTACTTC,CAAGAGEFYEQYF,TRBV6-6,NA,TRBJ2-7,NA
TGCGCCAGCAGTCCGGGACTAGCGGGATATACGCAGTATTTT,CASSPGLAGYTQYF,TRBV10-2,TRBD2,TRBJ2-3,NA
TGCGCCAGCAGCTTGGACCGGGGCTACACCTTC,CASSLDRGYTF,TRBV5-1,NA,TRBJ1-2,NA
TGTGCCAGCAGAGCGACAGGGAGAGGCACTGAAGCTTTCTTT,CASRATGRGTEAFF,TRBV27,TRBD1,TRBJ1-1,NA
TGTGCCAGCAGCCCACACAACAGGGGAGGCACAGATACGCAGTATTTT,CASSPHNRGGTDTQYF,TRBV11-2,TRBD1,TRBJ2-3,NA
TGTGCCAGCAGTATAACCGGGACAGGGAAGAGTAACACCATATATTTT,CASSITGTGKSNTIYF,TRBV28,TRBD1,TRBJ1-3,NA
TGTGCCAGCAGCTTGAGGGAATCGAACACCGGGGAGCTGTTTTTT,CASSLRESNTGELFF,TRBV7-6,NA,TRBJ2-2,NA